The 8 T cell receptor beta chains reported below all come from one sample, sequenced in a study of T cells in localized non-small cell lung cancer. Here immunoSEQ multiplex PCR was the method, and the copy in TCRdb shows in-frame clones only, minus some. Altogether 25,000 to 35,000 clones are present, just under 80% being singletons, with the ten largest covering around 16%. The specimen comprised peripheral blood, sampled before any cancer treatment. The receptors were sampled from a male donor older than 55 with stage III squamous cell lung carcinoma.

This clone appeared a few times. In DNA, the CDR3 is TGTGCCAGTAGTATAGATGGAGTCAGGTTGAGCAATCAGCCCCAGCATTTT. It encodes CASSIDGVRLSNQPQHF. The V call is TRBV19, the J call TRBJ1-5; D not certain. The CDR3 covers 17 residues. Trimming shortened V by 0 bases and J by 1 base, and 13 bases separated the two germline ends. Germline-derived CDR1 and CDR2 are LNHDA and SQIVND (reference sequence).

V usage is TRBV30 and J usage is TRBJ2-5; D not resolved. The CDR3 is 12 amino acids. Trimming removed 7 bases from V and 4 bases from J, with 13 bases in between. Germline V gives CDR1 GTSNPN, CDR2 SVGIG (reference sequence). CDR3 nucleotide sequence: TGTGCCTTAAGGACCCCGAGAGAGACCCAGTACTTC. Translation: CALRTPRETQYF.

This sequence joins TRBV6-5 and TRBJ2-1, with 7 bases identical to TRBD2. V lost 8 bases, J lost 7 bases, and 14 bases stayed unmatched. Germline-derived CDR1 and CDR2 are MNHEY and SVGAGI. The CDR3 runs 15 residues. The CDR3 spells CASSKGRGRVNEQFF. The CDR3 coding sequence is TGTGCCAGCTCGAAAGGCCGGGGGAGGGTGAATGAGCAGTTCTTC.

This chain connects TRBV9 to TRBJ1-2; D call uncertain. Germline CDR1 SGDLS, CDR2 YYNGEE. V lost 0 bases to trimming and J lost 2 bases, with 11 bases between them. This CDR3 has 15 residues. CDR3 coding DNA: TGTGCCAGCAGCGTAGGGCCCAGCGTGAACTATGGCTACACCTTC. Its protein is CASSVGPSVNYGYTF.

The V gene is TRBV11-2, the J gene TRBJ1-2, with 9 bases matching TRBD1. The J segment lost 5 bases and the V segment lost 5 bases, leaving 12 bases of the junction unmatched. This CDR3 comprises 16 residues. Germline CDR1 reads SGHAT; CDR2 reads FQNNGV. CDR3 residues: CASSHNRGRLGYGYTF. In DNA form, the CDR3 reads TGTGCCAGCAGCCACAACAGGGGGCGACTGGGATATGGCTACACCTTC.

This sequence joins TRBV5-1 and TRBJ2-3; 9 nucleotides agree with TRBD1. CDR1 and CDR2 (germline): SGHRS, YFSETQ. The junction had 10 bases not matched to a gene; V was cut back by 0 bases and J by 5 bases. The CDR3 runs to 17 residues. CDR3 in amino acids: CASSLDVRTGVGDTQYF. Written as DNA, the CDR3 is TGCGCCAGCAGCTTGGATGTAAGGACAGGGGTAGGAGATACGCAGTATTTT.

The CDR3 is CASSLVLGEQFF. Here the CDR3 DNA reads TGTGCCAGCAGCTTAGTTCTAGGTGAGCAGTTCTTC. The chain employs TRBV7-9 and TRBJ2-1; D is unresolved. The V end was cut by 1 base, the J end by 9 bases, with 7 bases between. The CDR3 has 12 residues. CDR1 SEHNR and CDR2 FQNEAQ come from the germline V gene (reference sequence).

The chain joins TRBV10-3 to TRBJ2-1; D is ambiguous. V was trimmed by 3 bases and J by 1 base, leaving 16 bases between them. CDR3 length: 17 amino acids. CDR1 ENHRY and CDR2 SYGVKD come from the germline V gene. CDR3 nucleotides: TGTGCCATCAGTGACCCCGCGGACCCTAGGTCCTACAATGAGCAGTTCTTC. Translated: CAISDPADPRSYNEQFF.